This T cell receptor (beta chain) comes out of a study of glioma-infiltrating T cells after dendritic cell vaccination. Only a few counts were recorded for this clone. All glioblastoma patients lacked an isocitrate dehydrogenase mutation. In germline, CDR1 is MNHNS, CDR2 SASEGT. Trimming cost V 10 bases and J 4 bases, with 18 bases left between them. This CDR3 contains 14 residues. Profiled with immunoSEQ multiplex PCR; TCRdb holds only in-frame clones, not every one. The data contain 60,000 to 70,000 clones, about 81% of them singletons. Specimen: blood, collected before dendritic cell vaccination. V gene TRBV6-1 combines with J gene TRBJ2-3, with D possibly matching TRBD1 (5 bases). The sequence was collected from a human donor with glioblastoma. The CDR3 is CATTGFLAPDTQYF. CDR3 nucleotide sequence: TGTGCCACCACAGGCTTCCTCGCCCCAGATACGCAGTATTTT.